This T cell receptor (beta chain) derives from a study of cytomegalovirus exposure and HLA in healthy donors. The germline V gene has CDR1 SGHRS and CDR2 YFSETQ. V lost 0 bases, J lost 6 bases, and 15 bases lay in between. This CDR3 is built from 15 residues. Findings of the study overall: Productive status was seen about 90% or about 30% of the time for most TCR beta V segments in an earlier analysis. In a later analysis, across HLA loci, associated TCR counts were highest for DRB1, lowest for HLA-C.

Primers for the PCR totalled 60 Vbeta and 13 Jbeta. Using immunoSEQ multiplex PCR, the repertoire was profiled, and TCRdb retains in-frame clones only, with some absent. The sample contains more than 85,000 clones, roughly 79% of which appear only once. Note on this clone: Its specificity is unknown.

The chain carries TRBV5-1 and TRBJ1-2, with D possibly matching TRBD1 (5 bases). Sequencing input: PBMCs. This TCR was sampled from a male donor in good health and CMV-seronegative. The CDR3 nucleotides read TGCGCCAGCAGCTTGGAGGGGTTGAGAATTCATGGCTACACCTTC. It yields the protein CASSLEGLRIHGYTF.